This T cell receptor beta chain is drawn from a study of chemoradiotherapy in HPV16-positive cancers. Repertoires were sampled repeatedly during chemoradiotherapy. Some clones are missing from TCRdb's copy, which holds only in-frame ones; the method was immunoSEQ multiplex PCR. Here the sample spans 12,000 or so clones, 78% being singletons. The germline gives CDR1 LNHDA, CDR2 SQIVND (reference sequence). With 0 bases removed from V and 4 bases from J, the gap between germline ends came to 12 bases. The CDR3 sequence is 15 residues long. The TCR was taken from a human donor with HPV-associated anogenital cancer. The rearrangement joins TRBV19 to TRBJ1-2; D is uncertain. This sample was obtained from a patient who underwent chemoradiotherapy. The CDR3 spells CASSIDSSGGYGYTF. The CDR3 DNA is TGTGCCAGTAGTATAGATAGCAGCGGTGGCTATGGCTACACCTTC.